These 31 T cell receptor beta chains originate from one sample sequenced in a study of blood T cell repertoires in COVID-19. The table came from immunoSEQ multiplex PCR; TCRdb's copy has only in-frame clones and leaves some out. The data contain 40,000 to 50,000 clones, 75% to 90% of them seen just once; the ten biggest clones take up around 15%. Source material: peripheral blood. These receptor sequences come from a human donor in a cohort sampled during active COVID-19.

This chain links TRBV15 with TRBJ1-1; possibly TRBD1 for D (5 bases). The ends were cut back, 0 bases at V and 4 bases at J, with 15 bases in the middle. The CDR3 totals 16 residues. Germline assignment: CDR1 LNHNV and CDR2 YYDKDF (reference sequence). The CDR3 loop is CATSRDVKGSATEAFF. In nucleotides, the CDR3 is TGTGCCACCAGCAGAGATGTTAAGGGGTCGGCCACTGAAGCTTTCTTT.

The rearrangement links TRBV11-2 to TRBJ2-7, with 9 bases lining up with TRBD1. The CDR3 sequence is 14 residues long. The ends lost 5 bases at V and 2 bases at J; junction bases unmatched: 4. Germline CDR1 reads SGHAT; CDR2 reads FQNNGV. CDR3 bases: TGTGCCAGCAGCCTCGGACAGGGGCCCTACGAGCAGTACTTC. Its translation is CASSLGQGPYEQYF.

The chain links TRBV6-1 to TRBJ2-7; TRBD2 agrees at 9 bases. This CDR3 has 19 amino acids. The germline V gene encodes CDR1 MNHNS and CDR2 SASEGT. With 2 bases clipped from V and 1 base from J, the junction kept 15 bases outside the gene matches. CDR3 loop: CASSETTSGFRHISYEQYF. The DNA of the CDR3 is TGTGCCAGCAGTGAAACGACTAGCGGATTTCGACATATATCCTACGAGCAGTACTTC.

The chain couples TRBV6-6 to TRBJ1-2; weak D call: TRBD1 (5 bases). Trimming pared 5 bases from V and 4 bases from J, leaving 23 bases between. Germline V gene lookup returns CDR1 MNHNY and CDR2 SVGAGI (reference sequence). The CDR3 has 17 residues. The CDR3 region has the DNA TGTGCCAGCAGTCTAGGACCAGGGTGGTTGGCCAGCTATGGCTACACCTTC. Protein: CASSLGPGWLASYGYTF.

The chain uses TRBV30 and TRBJ1-2; 7 bases agree with TRBD1. Trimming took 4 bases from V and 5 from J; bases not matched to a gene: 4. Germline V gene data show CDR1 as GTSNPN and CDR2 as SVGIG (reference sequence). The CDR3 contains 12 residues. The CDR3 loop reads CAWKGRGYGYTF. In nucleotides, the CDR3 is TGTGCCTGGAAAGGCAGGGGGTATGGCTACACCTTC.

The chain carries TRBV2 and TRBJ1-1; tentative D call: TRBD1 (6 bases). Deletions cut 3 bases from V and 1 base from J, with 6 bases between. The germline V gene encodes CDR1 SNHLY and CDR2 FYNNEI. This CDR3 comprises 13 residues. The CDR3 DNA reads as TGTGCCAGCAGTGACAGGGGGAACACTGAAGCTTTCTTT. It codes for CASSDRGNTEAFF.

This chain connects TRBV30 to TRBJ2-7; 12 bases agree with TRBD2. After removal of 0 bases from V and 1 base from J, the junction contained 7 bases not matched to a gene. This CDR3 has 17 amino acids. Germline CDR1 reads GTSNPN; CDR2 reads SVGIG (reference sequence). CDR3 DNA sequence: TGTGCCTGGAGTGTCACCGGACTAGCGGGATTATCCTACGAGCAGTACTTC. It yields the protein CAWSVTGLAGLSYEQYF.

The chain is built from TRBV5-6 and TRBJ2-7; a weak D match, TRBD2 (5 bases). Germline loops: CDR1 SGHDT, CDR2 YYEEEE. With 1 base removed from V and 0 bases from J, the gap between germline ends came to 5 bases. The CDR3 is 13 residues long. CDR3 sequence (DNA): TGTGCCAGCAGCTTGACTAGCTCCTACGAGCAGTACTTC. Protein: CASSLTSSYEQYF.

Details on this clone: Other DNA sequences in this specimen translate into the identical CDR3. The chain is built from TRBV11-2 and TRBJ2-7, with TRBD1 as a possible D gene (6 bases). Per germline, CDR1 SGHAT and CDR2 FQNNGV. The length of the CDR3 is 13 residues. The V end was cut by 5 bases, the J end by 1 base, with 9 bases between. The CDR3 bases are TGTGCCAGCAGCCTCGGACAGTCCTACGAGCAGTACTTC. Translation: CASSLGQSYEQYF. The full variable domain, rest sourced from reference TRBV11-2 and TRBJ2-7, is EAGVAQSPRYKIIEKRQSVAFWCNPISGHATLYWYQQILGQGPKLLIQFQNNGVVDDSQLPKDRFSAERLKGVDSTLKIQPAKLEDSAVYLCASSLGQSYEQYFGPGTRLTVT.

As DNA, the CDR3 is TGTGCCAGCAGCCTAGACGGGACAGGGGGAACTGAAGCTTTCTTT. Its protein product is CASSLDGTGGTEAFF. V usage is TRBV5-5 and J usage is TRBJ1-1; 11 positions agree with TRBD1. CDR1 is SGHKS and CDR2 is YYEKEE in the germline V gene (reference sequence). The CDR3 length is 15 residues. J was trimmed by 5 bases and V by 4 bases; bases with no gene match: 7.

This clone appeared a few times. The chain uses TRBV2 and TRBJ1-2; D unresolved. Deletions cut 5 bases from V and 8 bases from J, with 15 bases between. This CDR3 has 13 residues. The germline CDR1 and CDR2 sequences are SNHLY and FYNNEI. The CDR3 protein is CASSQPITGGYTF. Written as DNA, the CDR3 is TGTGCCAGCAGTCAACCTATCACGGGAGGCTACACCTTC.

This chain joins TRBV3-1 (or the pseudogene TRBV3-2) and TRBJ1-2; D may be TRBD1 (5 bases). V lost 0 bases, J lost 4 bases, and 12 bases lay in between. The CDR3 spans 15 residues. The germline gives CDR1 LGHDT, CDR2 YNNKEL (reference sequence). The CDR3 sequence: CASSQDPGLGYGYTF. The DNA for the CDR3 is TGTGCCAGCAGCCAAGACCCAGGGTTGGGCTATGGCTACACCTTC.

V gene TRBV19 combines with J gene TRBJ1-2, with D uncertain. CDR1 and CDR2 from the germline V gene are LNHDA and SQIVND (reference sequence). This CDR3 contains 13 residues. Trimming took off 8 bases at V and 4 bases at J, with 14 bases between the two ends. The CDR3 bases are TGTGCCAGTTCACCCGAGGGCCCCTATGGCTACACCTTC. Protein: CASSPEGPYGYTF.

The rearrangement uses TRBV3-1 (or the pseudogene TRBV3-2) and TRBJ2-3, with a possible D match to TRBD2 (7 bases). CDR3 length: 16 amino acids. Trimming cost V 1 base and J 0 bases, with 11 bases left between them. Per the germline V gene, CDR1 is LGHDT and CDR2 is YNNKEL (reference sequence). This CDR3 is CASSQVAGASTDTQYF. The DNA for the CDR3 is TGTGCCAGCAGCCAAGTGGCGGGGGCTAGCACAGATACGCAGTATTTT.

This clone is judged medium-sized. The chain links TRBV7-2 to TRBJ1-4, with 8 bases fitting TRBD1. The CDR3 has 15 amino acids. J gave up 7 bases and V 5 bases, and 9 bases lay outside the gene matches. Germline CDR1 reads SGHTA; CDR2 reads FQGNSA. CDR3 loop: CASSPPGTGSEKLFF. CDR3 DNA sequence: TGTGCCAGCAGCCCCCCCGGGACAGGATCTGAAAAACTGTTTTTT.

This rearrangement joins TRBV23-1 to TRBJ2-2, with D possibly TRBD2 on 5 matching bases. TRBV23-1 belongs to the ORF category, with a function that is uncertain. The CDR3 has 17 residues. V gave up 0 bases and J gave up 7 bases, with 18 bases separating them. The CDR3 sequence: CASSQSAGPNMGGELFF. Written as DNA, the CDR3 is TGCGCCAGCAGTCAATCGGCGGGCCCGAACATGGGCGGGGAGCTGTTTTTT.

This clone has just one count. The V gene is TRBV3-1 (or the pseudogene TRBV3-2), the J gene TRBJ2-3; 7 nucleotides line up with TRBD1. Germline values: CDR1 LGHDT, CDR2 YNNKEL (reference sequence). There are 19 residues in the CDR3. J lost 3 bases, V lost 3 bases, and 18 bases had no gene match. The CDR3 region has the DNA TGTGCCAGCAGCCATACCTCCCCTACTAGGGGGCTAGCAACAGATACGCAGTATTTT. It is translated as CASSHTSPTRGLATDTQYF.

The chain employs TRBV12-3 or TRBV12-4 and TRBJ1-1, with D possibly being TRBD1 (6 bases). The CDR3 has 12 amino acids. V was clipped by 3 bases and J by 6 bases, with 8 bases between them. Written as DNA, the CDR3 is TGTGCCAGCAGTTTTTCAGGGGCTGAAGCTTTCTTT. It specifies CASSFSGAEAFF.

This sequence joins TRBV24-1 and TRBJ2-3; 9 bases match TRBD1. Germline CDR1 and CDR2: KGHDR and SFDVKD. After removal of 6 bases from V and 1 base from J, the junction contained 4 bases not matched to a gene. This CDR3 is built from 15 residues. CDR3 bases: TGTGCCACCAGTTCGACAGGGGGGGGCACAGATACGCAGTATTTT. Amino acid sequence: CATSSTGGGTDTQYF.

By sample fraction, this clone is medium-sized. V and J are TRBV6-2 or TRBV6-3 and TRBJ2-1, with a weak D call TRBD1 (5 bases). Looked up from germline, CDR1 is MNHEY and CDR2 is SVGEGT. The CDR3 consists of 16 residues. V lost 2 bases to trimming and J lost 3 bases, with 14 bases between them. The CDR3 DNA reads as TGTGCCAGCAGTTACGCCACCCAGGGTGACTACAATGAGCAGTTCTTC. It encodes CASSYATQGDYNEQFF.

This chain links TRBV23-1 with TRBJ2-2; 11 bases are a match to TRBD1. TRBV23-1 has ORF status, its function being uncertain. This CDR3 region has 17 residues. V gave up 3 bases and J gave up 7 bases; unmatched junction bases: 10. The CDR3 loop is CASSHLFRTGGSGELFF. The CDR3 DNA reads TGCGCCAGCAGTCACCTATTTAGGACAGGGGGCAGCGGGGAGCTGTTTTTT.

The gene calls are TRBV28 and TRBJ1-2, with a weak D call TRBD1 (6 bases). V was trimmed by 3 bases and J by 1 base, leaving 9 bases between them. Germline values: CDR1 MDHEN, CDR2 SYDVKM. The CDR3 extends over 14 amino acids. The DNA of the CDR3 is TGTGCCAGCAGTTTCTGGACAGTTAACTATGGCTACACCTTC. Encoded protein: CASSFWTVNYGYTF.

This rearrangement joins TRBV6-5 to TRBJ2-7, with 8 positions matching TRBD2. The CDR3 sequence is 15 residues long. V was pared by 6 bases and J by 1 base, with 8 bases of the junction left unmatched. Per germline, CDR1 MNHEY and CDR2 SVGAGI. CDR3 amino acids: CASSPSGGPSYEQYF. In nucleotides, the CDR3 is TGTGCCAGCAGCCCGAGCGGGGGTCCATCCTACGAGCAGTACTTC.

The V and J genes are TRBV13 and TRBJ1-4; no clear D. Germline V gene data show CDR1 as PRHDT and CDR2 as FYEKMQ (reference sequence). The CDR3 totals 17 residues. Trimming stripped 0 bases from V and 0 bases from J, with 11 bases between. The CDR3 sequence: CASSLGPPGSTNEKLFF. In DNA form, the CDR3 reads TGTGCCAGCAGCTTAGGACCGCCGGGATCAACTAATGAAAAACTGTTTTTT.

CDR3 sequence reads: CASSLAAGYEQYF. The CDR3 DNA reads as TGCGCCAGCAGCTTGGCCGCCGGGTACGAGCAGTACTTC. The V gene is TRBV5-1, the J gene TRBJ2-7; no firm D call. CDR3 size: 13 residues. V dropped 0 bases and J dropped 4 bases, with 8 bases sitting between them. Germline CDR1 SGHRS, CDR2 YFSETQ.

The rearrangement joins TRBV28 to TRBJ1-2; D gene ambiguous. The germline V and J ends were trimmed by 5 bases and 2 bases, with 12 bases remaining between them. Germline assignment: CDR1 MDHEN and CDR2 SYDVKM. The CDR3 contains 14 residues. The DNA of the CDR3 is TGTGCCAGCAGTCTTAGGACGGGGAACTATGGCTACACCTTC. Protein sequence: CASSLRTGNYGYTF.

The chain combines TRBV6-5 with TRBJ2-7, with 8 bases identical to TRBD2. Per the germline V gene, CDR1 is MNHEY and CDR2 is SVGAGI. The CDR3 runs 15 residues. The V gene end was trimmed by 4 bases and the J gene end by 5 bases; junction bases not matched to a gene: 10. CDR3 amino acids: CASSSLSGRSNEQYF. The CDR3 DNA follows: TGTGCCAGCAGTTCCCTAAGCGGGAGATCGAACGAGCAGTACTTC.

The chain couples TRBV7-9 to TRBJ1-5, with D unclear. V lost 1 base to trimming and J lost 1 base, with 11 bases between them. The germline CDR1 and CDR2 sequences are SEHNR and FQNEAQ (reference sequence). This CDR3 spans 16 amino acids. The CDR3 coding sequence is TGTGCCAGCAGCTTAGGCGGGCCGGGGAGCAATCAGCCCCAGCATTTT. This codes for CASSLGGPGSNQPQHF. The complete variable domain, with remaining parts taken from reference TRBV7-9 and TRBJ1-5, reads DTGVSQNPRHKITKRGQNVTFRCDPISEHNRLYWYRQTLGQGPEFLTYFQNEAQLEKSRLLSDRFSAERPKGSFSTLEIQRTEQGDSAMYLCASSLGGPGSNQPQHFGDGTRLSIL.

The V and J genes are TRBV20-1 and TRBJ2-7, with 10 bases identical to TRBD2. The V and J ends lost 3 bases and 4 bases, in that order; junction bases with no gene match: 15. Germline V gene sequence: CDR1 DFQATT, CDR2 SNEGSKA (reference sequence). The CDR3 spans 17 residues. The CDR3 here is CSASRASGGPQLYEQYF. The CDR3 nucleotides are TGCAGTGCTAGTAGAGCTAGCGGGGGTCCACAGTTATACGAGCAGTACTTC.

CDR3 in amino acids: CASSQAGLSYEQYF. Here the CDR3 DNA reads TGTGCCAGCAGCCAAGCGGGACTCTCCTACGAGCAGTACTTC. V usage is TRBV4-2 and J usage is TRBJ2-7; a possible D gene is TRBD2 (6 bases). Germline loops: CDR1 LGHNA, CDR2 YNFKEQ. Trimming took off 1 base at V and 0 bases at J, with 7 bases between the two ends. The CDR3 is 14 amino acids.

The genes are TRBV19 and TRBJ1-6; TRBD1 agrees at 7 bases. J lost 10 bases, V lost 2 bases, and 5 bases had no gene match. Germline V gene lookup returns CDR1 LNHDA and CDR2 SQIVND (reference sequence). The CDR3 has 14 amino acids. The CDR3 DNA follows: TGTGCCAGTAGTATACGACAGGGTAGATCACCCCTCCACTTT. Translating gives CASSIRQGRSPLHF.